The rows below give T cell receptor beta chains drawn from one sample of a study of T cell repertoires in cytomegalovirus infection. TCRdb re-called the reads with MiXCR, one entry per CDR3 protein. Of around 330,000 distinct CDR3 sequences in the sample, roughly 15% were seen once. The source material was PBMCs. These receptors were collected from a human donor in good health (CMV status not recorded). Some clones in this sample may be carry-over from other donors' samples. Both conserved end residues are part of each CDR3. The D gene is left open where the match is weak. Size is stated for part of the rows, as once, few or many counts, or as a class when the clone is expanded.

CDR3 length: 19; J gene: TRBJ1-2; clone size: -; V gene: TRBV29-1; D gene: -; CDR3 DNA: TGCAGCGTTGTTGTCTCGGATATTATCAGGGCCACATCTAACTATGGCTACACCTTC; CDR3 protein: CSVVVSDIIRATSNYGYTF
CDR3 length: 13; J gene: TRBJ2-1; clone size: -; V gene: TRBV7-3; D gene: -; CDR3 DNA: TGTGCCAGCAGCTCGCTCCAGAGTACCGAGCAGTTCTTC; CDR3 protein: CASSSLQSTEQFF
CDR3 length: 14; J gene: TRBJ1-5; clone size: many; V gene: TRBV7-2; D gene: TRBD1; CDR3 DNA: TGTGCCAGCAGCAGGGGACAGGGGAGTCAGCCCCAGCATTTT; CDR3 protein: CASSRGQGSQPQHF
CDR3 length: 13; J gene: TRBJ1-1; clone size: few; V gene: TRBV20-1; D gene: -; CDR3 DNA: TGCAGTGCTAGAGATCAGGTAGACACTGAAGCTTTCTTT; CDR3 protein: CSARDQVDTEAFF
CDR3 length: 14; J gene: TRBJ1-1; clone size: many; V gene: TRBV7-6; D gene: -; CDR3 DNA: TGTGCCAGCAGCTCCCACACACCACAAACAGGAGCTTTCTTT; CDR3 protein: CASSSHTPQTGAFF
CDR3 length: 16; J gene: TRBJ1-3; clone size: many; V gene: TRBV10-3; D gene: -; CDR3 DNA: TGTGCCATCAGTCCAAGTTTGGGGCAAACTGGAAACACCATATATTTT; CDR3 protein: CAISPSLGQTGNTIYF
CDR3 length: 17; J gene: TRBJ2-5; clone size: -; V gene: TRBV6-1; D gene: TRBD2; CDR3 DNA: TGTGCCAGCAGGGGGACTAGCGGGGGGGGGGTCCAAGAGACCCAGTACTTC; CDR3 protein: CASRGTSGGGVQETQYF
CDR3 length: 15; J gene: TRBJ2-3; clone size: many; V gene: TRBV6-5; D gene: TRBD2; CDR3 DNA: TGTGCCAGCAGCCCTGGGACTAGCGGGGTGGATACGCAGTATTTT; CDR3 protein: CASSPGTSGVDTQYF
CDR3 length: 13; J gene: TRBJ2-3; clone size: many; V gene: TRBV11-1; D gene: -; CDR3 DNA: TGTGCCAGCAGCTTAGCTGGCGTAGGTACGCAGTATTTT; CDR3 protein: CASSLAGVGTQYF
CDR3 length: 15; J gene: TRBJ1-2; clone size: few; V gene: TRBV20-1; D gene: TRBD1; CDR3 DNA: TGCAGTGCTAGAGATATGACAGGGAATCCGGGAGGCTACACCTTC; CDR3 protein: CSARDMTGNPGGYTF
CDR3 length: 13; J gene: TRBJ2-1; clone size: few; V gene: TRBV6-5; D gene: -; CDR3 DNA: TGTGCCAGCAGTTACCGGGTCGGGGACGAGCAGTTCTTC; CDR3 protein: CASSYRVGDEQFF
CDR3 length: 17; J gene: TRBJ1-5; clone size: -; V gene: TRBV18; D gene: -; CDR3 DNA: TGTGCCAGCTCACCCTCCAGGGGCCAGGTCGGCAATCAGCCCCAGCATTTT; CDR3 protein: CASSPSRGQVGNQPQHF
CDR3 length: 18; J gene: TRBJ2-7; clone size: many; V gene: TRBV12-3/TRBV12-4; D gene: -; CDR3 DNA: TGTGCCAGCAGTTTAGTATGGGGTTCCGCCCGAGGCTCCTACGAGCAGTACTTC; CDR3 protein: CASSLVWGSARGSYEQYF
CDR3 length: 16; J gene: TRBJ2-7; clone size: -; V gene: TRBV4-2; D gene: TRBD1; CDR3 DNA: TGTGCCAGCAGCCGGACTCCCCGGACAGGGGTCTACGAGCAGTACTTC; CDR3 protein: CASSRTPRTGVYEQYF
CDR3 length: 15; J gene: TRBJ2-7; clone size: many; V gene: TRBV6-1; D gene: TRBD1; CDR3 DNA: TGTGCCAGCAGTGAAGTGGGGGGACAGGGCTACGAGCAGTACTTC; CDR3 protein: CASSEVGGQGYEQYF
CDR3 length: 14; J gene: TRBJ2-5; clone size: many; V gene: TRBV7-2; D gene: -; CDR3 DNA: TGTGCCAGCAGCTTGGGGGGCCACCAAGAGACCCAGTACTTC; CDR3 protein: CASSLGGHQETQYF
CDR3 length: 16; J gene: TRBJ1-2; clone size: -; V gene: TRBV5-6; D gene: TRBD1; CDR3 DNA: TGTGCCAGCAGCTTGCCCGGACAGGGTAGAGGTCTCGGCTACACCTTC; CDR3 protein: CASSLPGQGRGLGYTF
CDR3 length: 16; J gene: TRBJ1-6; clone size: -; V gene: TRBV25-1; D gene: -; CDR3 DNA: TGTGCCAGCAGGAGACCCGGGACAAGTTATAATTCACCCCTCCACTTT; CDR3 protein: CASRRPGTSYNSPLHF
CDR3 length: 16; J gene: TRBJ2-3; clone size: many; V gene: TRBV12-3/TRBV12-4; D gene: TRBD2; CDR3 DNA: TGTGCCAGCAGTTCCCGGGGTAGCGGGGGGGCGGATACGCAGTATTTT; CDR3 protein: CASSSRGSGGADTQYF
CDR3 length: 13; J gene: TRBJ2-5; clone size: many; V gene: TRBV7-2; D gene: -; CDR3 DNA: TGTGCCAGCAGCTCCAGGGTGACAGAGACCCAGTACTTC; CDR3 protein: CASSSRVTETQYF
CDR3 length: 14; J gene: TRBJ1-2; clone size: few; V gene: TRBV20-1; D gene: -; CDR3 DNA: TGCAGTGCTAGAGTTGGACAGCCGGACTATGGCTACACCTTC; CDR3 protein: CSARVGQPDYGYTF
CDR3 length: 16; J gene: TRBJ1-5; clone size: -; V gene: TRBV15; D gene: TRBD1; CDR3 DNA: TGTGCCACCAGCAGAGATGGAGGGGGCACGGCTCAGCCCCAGCATTTT; CDR3 protein: CATSRDGGGTAQPQHF
CDR3 length: 14; J gene: TRBJ1-1; clone size: few; V gene: TRBV20-1; D gene: TRBD1; CDR3 DNA: TGCAGTGTTCCGGACAGGGCGGGTGGCACTGAAGCTTTCTTT; CDR3 protein: CSVPDRAGGTEAFF
CDR3 length: 14; J gene: TRBJ1-4; clone size: -; V gene: TRBV20-1; D gene: -; CDR3 DNA: TGCAGTGCTAGAGCGGCAGGGACCACTGAAAAACTGTTTTTT; CDR3 protein: CSARAAGTTEKLFF
CDR3 length: 16; J gene: TRBJ2-1; clone size: many; V gene: TRBV7-3; D gene: -; CDR3 DNA: TGTGCCAGCAGCTTGTCTTCGGGGGGCCGCTACAATGAGCAGTTCTTC; CDR3 protein: CASSLSSGGRYNEQFF
CDR3 length: 15; J gene: TRBJ1-6; clone size: many; V gene: TRBV28; D gene: TRBD1; CDR3 DNA: TGTGCCAGCGCCGGGACAGGGTGGTTTAATTCACCCCTCCACTTT; CDR3 protein: CASAGTGWFNSPLHF
CDR3 length: 15; J gene: TRBJ1-4; clone size: -; V gene: TRBV5-1; D gene: -; CDR3 DNA: TGCGCCAGCAGCTTGGTGGGCGCTGATAATGAAAAACTGTTTTTT; CDR3 protein: CASSLVGADNEKLFF
CDR3 length: 15; J gene: TRBJ1-4; clone size: many; V gene: TRBV12-3/TRBV12-4; D gene: -; CDR3 DNA: TGTGCCAGCAGTCCCGGACCTGCAACTAATGAAAAACTGTTTTTT; CDR3 protein: CASSPGPATNEKLFF
CDR3 length: 15; J gene: TRBJ2-5; clone size: -; V gene: TRBV5-4; D gene: -; CDR3 DNA: TGTGCCAGCAGCTTGACGCGACTAGGCCAAGAGACCCTGTACTTC; CDR3 protein: CASSLTRLGQETLYF
CDR3 length: 15; J gene: TRBJ1-4; clone size: -; V gene: TRBV20-1; D gene: -; CDR3 DNA: TGCAGTGCTAGAGAAGGAGGTACAGGTTGGGAAAAACTGTTTTTT; CDR3 protein: CSAREGGTGWEKLFF
CDR3 length: 19; J gene: TRBJ2-4; clone size: -; V gene: TRBV4-1; D gene: TRBD2; CDR3 DNA: TGCGCCAGCAGCCAAGTAGGAGCGGGGGGGGCCCTAGCCAAAAACATTCAGTACTTC; CDR3 protein: CASSQVGAGGALAKNIQYF
CDR3 length: 13; J gene: TRBJ2-1; clone size: many; V gene: TRBV7-2; D gene: -; CDR3 DNA: TGTGCCAGCAGCTTTATCCTTAGCAATGAGCAGTTCTTC; CDR3 protein: CASSFILSNEQFF
CDR3 length: 16; J gene: TRBJ2-7; clone size: many; V gene: TRBV28; D gene: -; CDR3 DNA: TGTGCCAGCAGTTTGGTTGGGGGAATGGGGACCTACGAGCAGTACTTC; CDR3 protein: CASSLVGGMGTYEQYF
CDR3 length: 12; J gene: TRBJ2-3; clone size: many; V gene: TRBV6-1; D gene: -; CDR3 DNA: TGTGCCAGCAGTGAAGGTGGAGATACGCAGTATTTT; CDR3 protein: CASSEGGDTQYF
CDR3 length: 14; J gene: TRBJ1-4; clone size: many; V gene: TRBV11-2; D gene: TRBD1; CDR3 DNA: TGTGCCAGCAGCTCACAGGGGGCGCGAGAAAAACTGTTTTTT; CDR3 protein: CASSSQGAREKLFF
CDR3 length: 13; J gene: TRBJ1-6; clone size: -; V gene: TRBV20-1; D gene: -; CDR3 DNA: TGCAGTGCTCCACAGGGTGGGGATTCACCCCTCCACTTT; CDR3 protein: CSAPQGGDSPLHF
CDR3 length: 13; J gene: TRBJ2-7; clone size: many; V gene: TRBV12-3/TRBV12-4; D gene: -; CDR3 DNA: TGTGCCAGCAGCCTGGGGAGCTCCTACGAGCAGTACTTC; CDR3 protein: CASSLGSSYEQYF
CDR3 length: 17; J gene: TRBJ1-5; clone size: -; V gene: TRBV6-5; D gene: -; CDR3 DNA: TGTGCCAGCAGTCCCTACCTCACGACAGTGCTCAATCAGCCCCAGCATTTT; CDR3 protein: CASSPYLTTVLNQPQHF
CDR3 length: 14; J gene: TRBJ1-4; clone size: few; V gene: TRBV4-3; D gene: -; CDR3 DNA: TGCGCCAGCAGCCAAGTGGGGGTGGACGAAAAACTGTTTTTT; CDR3 protein: CASSQVGVDEKLFF
CDR3 length: 18; J gene: TRBJ2-6; clone size: few; V gene: TRBV28; D gene: -; CDR3 DNA: TGTGCCAGCAGTCCCTGGCCCCGGGGCCCAACTGGGGCCAACGTCCTGACTTTC; CDR3 protein: CASSPWPRGPTGANVLTF
CDR3 length: 12; J gene: TRBJ2-7; clone size: many; V gene: TRBV12-3/TRBV12-4; D gene: -; CDR3 DNA: TGTGCCAGCAGTCTTTCCCCGTACGAGCAGTACTTC; CDR3 protein: CASSLSPYEQYF
CDR3 length: 14; J gene: TRBJ2-1; clone size: -; V gene: TRBV4-2; D gene: -; CDR3 DNA: TGTGCCAGCAGCCAAGATCTCGGATACAATGAGCAGTTCTTC; CDR3 protein: CASSQDLGYNEQFF
CDR3 length: 17; J gene: TRBJ1-5; clone size: many; V gene: TRBV4-1; D gene: -; CDR3 DNA: TGCGCCAGCAGCCAAGAACCGTATGCAGGGACGGATCAGCCCCAGCATTTT; CDR3 protein: CASSQEPYAGTDQPQHF
CDR3 length: 14; J gene: TRBJ1-2; clone size: -; V gene: TRBV3-1; D gene: TRBD1; CDR3 DNA: TGTGCCAGCAGCCAAGTGCAGGGGGCGGCTGGCTACACCTTC; CDR3 protein: CASSQVQGAAGYTF